This T cell receptor beta chain was recovered during a study of memory CD4+ T cells and cytomegalovirus serostatus. At the level of the study: Donors were healthy Belgian adults, 8 to 10 CMV seropositive and 20 to 25 seronegative. Study-level findings and limits: Repertoires predicted CMV serostatus with median bootstrapped AUC of about 0.96.

As regards this clone: No antigen is known for it.

TCRdb's table, derived via immunoSEQ multiplex PCR, lists solely in-frame clones and lacks some. The table has fewer than 50,000 clones, 76% seen once. V was cut by 8 bases and J by 2 bases, with 12 bases left in between. The CDR3 runs 13 residues. The germline V gene encodes CDR1 SNHLY and CDR2 FYNNEI. The sort gate was single viable CD3+CD4+CD8-CD45RO+ cells for memory CD4+ T cells. The origin of this receptor is an adult in good health and CMV-seronegative. Sequencing was performed on memory CD4+ T cells from blood. This chain uses TRBV2 with TRBJ1-2; D not resolved. The CDR3 reads CASGPPGNYGYTF. The CDR3 bases are TGTGCCAGCGGACCCCCTGGGAACTATGGCTACACCTTC.